Following are 21 T cell receptor beta chains from one sample sequenced in a study of blood T cell repertoires in COVID-19. Some clones are missing from TCRdb's copy, which holds only in-frame ones; the method was immunoSEQ multiplex PCR. The sample includes about 120,000 clones, about nine tenths of them seen just once. Material for sequencing was peripheral blood. The source of these receptors is a human donor with active COVID-19. The donor label of this sample is uncertain.

This chain links TRBV6-6 with TRBJ1-6; TRBD1 is a possible D gene (6 bases). V lost 8 bases to trimming and J lost 8 bases, with 13 bases between them. The CDR3 sequence is 13 residues long. Germline V gene sequence: CDR1 MNHNY, CDR2 SVGAGI (reference sequence). This CDR3 reads CASETGRHSPLHF. The CDR3 coding sequence is TGTGCCAGCGAAACAGGGCGTCATTCACCCCTCCACTTT.

This clone was found once. This chain joins TRBV5-5 and TRBJ1-2; maybe TRBD1 (6 bases). The germline V and J ends were trimmed by 4 bases and 4 bases, with 14 bases remaining between them. The CDR3 has 14 amino acids. Germline V CDR1 and CDR2: SGHKS, YYEKEE (reference sequence). The CDR3 loop reads CASSPGGALYGYTF. CDR3 DNA: TGTGCCAGCAGCCCCGGGGGGGCCCTCTATGGCTACACCTTC.

This clone came up once. The gene calls are TRBV27 and TRBJ2-1, with D possibly being TRBD2 (7 bases). The germline V gene encodes CDR1 MNHEY and CDR2 SMNVEV (reference sequence). The CDR3 has 15 amino acids. V lost 8 bases and J 5 bases, leaving 19 bases between the germline ends. Written as DNA, the CDR3 is TGTGCCAGCGGGGGGCGGGGGACTACTCACAATGAGCAGTTCTTC. It translates to CASGGRGTTHNEQFF.

This chain uses TRBV4-1 with TRBJ1-6; the match to TRBD1 covers 7 bases. The CDR3 totals 15 residues. Germline-derived CDR1 and CDR2 are MGHRA and YSYEKL. Trimming removed 4 bases from V and 8 bases from J; junction bases left unmatched: 8. The CDR3 DNA sequence: TGCGCCAGCAGCCTCTACACAGGGGTGGATTCACCCCTCCACTTT. It is translated as CASSLYTGVDSPLHF.

The CDR3 DNA reads as TGTGCCAGCAGCTCGGGACACGGGACCGCTAATTCACCCCTCCACTTT. It encodes CASSSGHGTANSPLHF. This chain uses TRBV5-8 with TRBJ1-6, with D possibly matching TRBD1 (6 bases). Germline CDR1 and CDR2: SGHTS and YDEGEE. The CDR3 spans 16 residues. Trimming stripped 3 bases from V and 6 bases from J, with 16 bases between.

This clone has just one count. The genes are TRBV6-5 and TRBJ1-4; tentative D call: TRBD1 (5 bases). CDR1 MNHEY and CDR2 SVGAGI come from the germline V gene. Trimming took off 6 bases at V and 4 bases at J, with 12 bases between the two ends. CDR3 length: 14 amino acids. DNA of the CDR3: TGTGCCAGCAGAAGGACACGGAATAATGAAAAACTGTTTTTT. Protein sequence: CASRRTRNNEKLFF.

The chain is built from TRBV6-1 and TRBJ2-1; 14 bases align to TRBD2. Germline assignment: CDR1 MNHNS and CDR2 SASEGT. J was trimmed by 2 bases and V by 1 base; bases with no gene match: 1. The CDR3 is 17 amino acids. CDR3 sequence: CASSEEGLAGAYNEQFF. The CDR3 coding sequence is TGTGCCAGCAGTGAAGAGGGACTAGCGGGAGCCTACAATGAGCAGTTCTTC.

The chain joins TRBV6-5 to TRBJ1-6; the D gene is possibly TRBD1 (6 bases). The CDR3 totals 14 residues. V lost 5 bases and J 6 bases, leaving 11 bases between the germline ends. CDR1 and CDR2 (germline): MNHEY, SVGAGI. This chain's CDR3 is CASSQRTANSPLHF. CDR3 DNA sequence: TGTGCCAGCAGTCAACGGACAGCTAATTCACCCCTCCACTTT.

This rearrangement joins TRBV25-1 to TRBJ1-2, with TRBD1 matching over 7 bases. The V and J ends lost 4 bases and 7 bases, in that order; junction bases with no gene match: 9. This CDR3 is 14 amino acids long. Germline V lookup: CDR1 MGHDK, CDR2 SYGVNS. CDR3 DNA: TGTGCCAGCAGTGGACAGGGAAGGGTTGGTGGCTACACCTTC. Amino acids: CASSGQGRVGGYTF.

This clone has only a few counts. CDR3 amino acids: CASSYQGVVAGYTF. CDR3 coding DNA: TGTGCCAGCAGCTACCAAGGGGTCGTGGCGGGCTACACCTTC. The chain has TRBV5-8 and TRBJ1-2; D possibly corresponds to TRBD1 (5 bases). Trimming shortened V by 3 bases and J by 8 bases, and 17 bases separated the two germline ends. CDR1 SGHTS and CDR2 YDEGEE come from the germline V gene. The length of the CDR3 is 14 residues.

This clone occurred many times. The chain joins TRBV7-8 to TRBJ2-7, with 7 positions matching TRBD2. Looked up from germline, CDR1 is SGHVS and CDR2 is FQNEAQ. V trimming: 3 bases; J trimming: 0 bases; junction bases outside the gene matches: 5. The CDR3 loop spans 15 amino acids. CDR3 DNA sequence: TGTGCCAGCAGCTTGGCGGGAGCCAGCTCCTACGAGCAGTACTTC. Protein: CASSLAGASSYEQYF.

V gene TRBV7-8 combines with J gene TRBJ1-2; TRBD1 aligns across 9 bases. The CDR3 runs 16 residues. V shed 4 bases, J shed 3 bases, and the junction held 9 bases outside the gene matches. Germline V gives CDR1 SGHVS, CDR2 FQNEAQ. In nucleotides, the CDR3 is TGTGCCAGCAGCTACGCCGGGACAGGGTCAGACTATGGCTACACCTTC. Its translation is CASSYAGTGSDYGYTF.

Note on this clone: This sample includes further DNA sequences coding for the same CDR3. The chain carries TRBV18 and TRBJ1-2, with 10 bases fitting TRBD1. V lost 6 bases and J lost 7; bases outside the gene matches: 5. From germline, CDR1 is KGHSH and CDR2 LQKENI. The CDR3 length is 13 residues. The CDR3, as DNA: TGTGCCAGCTCCCCCGACAGGGGGCTTGGCTACACCTTC. Translated: CASSPDRGLGYTF.

This chain connects TRBV14 to TRBJ1-1; D perhaps matches TRBD1 (5 bases). This CDR3 spans 12 amino acids. The germline V gene encodes CDR1 SGHDN and CDR2 FVKESK. The V gene lost 5 bases and the J gene lost 6 bases, with 10 bases spanning the gap. The CDR3 nucleotides are TGTGCCAGCAGCGGGGACTGGGCTGAAGCTTTCTTT. This sequence encodes CASSGDWAEAFF.

The chain uses TRBV6-6 and TRBJ1-4; 8 bases map to TRBD1. The V segment lost 6 bases and the J segment 7 bases; nucleotides outside the gene matches: 10. Germline lookup yields CDR1 MNHNY and CDR2 SVGAGI (reference sequence). The CDR3 totals 15 residues. CDR3 amino acids: CASRIDRGGREKLFF. CDR3 DNA sequence: TGTGCCAGCAGGATCGACAGGGGCGGTCGTGAAAAACTGTTTTTT.

The chain carries TRBV7-9 and TRBJ2-7; D may be TRBD1 (5 bases). This CDR3 has 13 amino acids. V was cut by 3 bases and J by 1 base, with 7 bases left in between. The germline V gene has CDR1 SEHNR and CDR2 FQNEAQ (reference sequence). DNA for the CDR3: TGTGCCAGCAGCTTCCCAGGGTCCTACGAGCAGTACTTC. This codes for CASSFPGSYEQYF.

The V gene is TRBV9, the J gene TRBJ1-2; possible D gene TRBD1, 5 bases. Trimming pared 0 bases from V and 0 bases from J, leaving 9 bases between. The germline V gene has CDR1 SGDLS and CDR2 YYNGEE. The CDR3 consists of 15 residues. CDR3 in DNA: TGTGCCAGCAGCGTAGAGGCGGGACCTAACTATGGCTACACCTTC. Protein: CASSVEAGPNYGYTF.

In this sample, this clone turned up once. The V and J genes are TRBV2 and TRBJ1-4, with D perhaps TRBD1 (6 bases). CDR3 size: 16 residues. CDR1 is SNHLY and CDR2 is FYNNEI in the germline V gene. Trimming took 7 bases from V and 3 from J, leaving 18 bases between them. The chain's CDR3 is CASIGQGRLANEKLFF. Written as DNA, the CDR3 is TGTGCCAGCATTGGCCAGGGGCGGTTAGCTAATGAAAAACTGTTTTTT.

J is TRBJ1-3 and V is TRBV15; D is unresolved. With 0 bases removed from V and 0 bases from J, the gap between germline ends came to 6 bases. CDR1 is LNHNV and CDR2 is YYDKDF in the germline V gene (reference sequence). The CDR3 covers 15 residues. The CDR3 region is CATSRDRHSGNTIYF. The CDR3 DNA reads TGTGCCACCAGCAGAGACAGGCACTCTGGAAACACCATATATTTT.

This clone was picked up one time. The chain uses TRBV24-1 and TRBJ2-3; TRBD2 matches at 10 bases. The CDR3 length is 16 residues. Germline assignment: CDR1 KGHDR and CDR2 SFDVKD. With V trimmed by 2 bases and J by 4 bases, 5 bases remained unmatched. CDR3 loop: CATSDSTSGVSDTQYF. The CDR3 coding sequence is TGTGCCACCAGTGATTCCACTAGCGGGGTCTCAGATACGCAGTATTTT.

On this clone itself: This sample includes further DNA sequences coding for the same CDR3. The CDR3: CASSRDRANTEAFF. DNA of the CDR3: TGTGCCAGCAGCCGCGACAGAGCAAACACTGAAGCTTTCTTT. The J gene is TRBJ1-1, the V gene TRBV6-5; D perhaps matches TRBD1 (5 bases). CDR3 size: 14 residues. The V and J ends lost 6 bases and 2 bases respectively, with 13 bases between them. CDR1 and CDR2 (germline): MNHEY, SVGAGI.